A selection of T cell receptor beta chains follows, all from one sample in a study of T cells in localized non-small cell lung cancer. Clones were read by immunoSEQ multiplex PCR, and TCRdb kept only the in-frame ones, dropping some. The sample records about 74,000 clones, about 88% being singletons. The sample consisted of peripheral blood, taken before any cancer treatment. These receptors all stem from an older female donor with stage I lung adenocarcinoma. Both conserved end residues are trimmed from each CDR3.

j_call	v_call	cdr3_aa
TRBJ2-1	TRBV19	ASSRGDKQF
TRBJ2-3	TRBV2	ASINSGDTQY
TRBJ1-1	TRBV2	ASSEVGKGAEAF
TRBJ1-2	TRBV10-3	AIRWDSNYGYT
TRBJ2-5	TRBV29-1	SVAARRVQETQY
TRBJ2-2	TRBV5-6	AIRPGLAGGTANTGELF
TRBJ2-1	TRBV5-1	ASSLARIEKQF
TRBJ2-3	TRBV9	ASSVGGTVFTDTQY
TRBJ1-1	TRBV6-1	ASSEGTGAGAF
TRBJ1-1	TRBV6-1	ASKGQVNTEAF
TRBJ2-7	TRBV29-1	SVGQYYEQY
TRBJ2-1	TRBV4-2	ASSPKAGGYYNEQF
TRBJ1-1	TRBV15	ATSRDVENTEAF
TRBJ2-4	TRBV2	ASSTGGNIQY
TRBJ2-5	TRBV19	ASTRQGVETQY
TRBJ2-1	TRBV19	ASSIGGAAYNEQF
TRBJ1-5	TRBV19	ASSRQGANQPQH
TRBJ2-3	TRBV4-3	ASSQDWTGVSDTQY
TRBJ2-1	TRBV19	ASSRKLAGSYNEQF
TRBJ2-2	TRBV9	ASSVSRTRQGGNTGELF
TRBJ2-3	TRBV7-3	ASSSTSGGARDTQY
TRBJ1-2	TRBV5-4	ASSLDFQSSRGYT
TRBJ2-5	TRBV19	ASSSALLQETQY
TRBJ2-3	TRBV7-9	ASSPGVLPDTQY
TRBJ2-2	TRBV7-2	ASSLVGSPGAGNSGELF
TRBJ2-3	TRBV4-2	ASSQGDTQY
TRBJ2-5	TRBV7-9	ASSLRTAETQY
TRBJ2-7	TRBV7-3	ASSADPRGEQY
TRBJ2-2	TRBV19	ASSLPPGELF
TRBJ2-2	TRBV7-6	ASSSPAGGPAGELF
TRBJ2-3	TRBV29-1	SVDSGETNTDTQY
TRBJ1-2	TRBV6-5	ASSYGAGVGYT
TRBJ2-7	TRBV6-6	ASRRFNEQY
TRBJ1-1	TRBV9	ASSPRWENTEAF
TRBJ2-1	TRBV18	ASSLPRDFYNEQF
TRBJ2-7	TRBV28	ASSLMGLAQHEQY
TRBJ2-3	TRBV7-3	ASSYVGDTQY
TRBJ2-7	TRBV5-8	ASSATGAQGGYEQY
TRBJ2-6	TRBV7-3	ASSLKTNWDLRSGANVLT
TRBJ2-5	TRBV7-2	ASSLVGREMETQY
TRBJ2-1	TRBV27	ASRGLVDNEQF
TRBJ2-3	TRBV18	ASSSGRASTDTQY
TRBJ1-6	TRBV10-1	ASVALSYNSPLH
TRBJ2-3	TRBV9	ASSVEGLAGVGDTQY
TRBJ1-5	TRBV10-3	AISEYQTSNQPQH
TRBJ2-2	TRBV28	ASTETSGRVGSGGELF
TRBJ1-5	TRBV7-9	ASSLGTGRMGNQPQH
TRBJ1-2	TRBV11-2	ASSLDRNGGYT
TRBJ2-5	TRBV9	ASSLSTGGRETQY
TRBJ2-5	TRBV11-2	ASSTLRDRGRETQY
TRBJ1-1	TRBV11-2	ASSLVAGRREAF
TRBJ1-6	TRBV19	ASSIYMGQGQSPLH
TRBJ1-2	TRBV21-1	ASSKVDGRGGGYT
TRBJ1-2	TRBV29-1	SVEAIPGQGGYGYT
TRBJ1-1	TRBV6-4	ASRREGGGGTEAF
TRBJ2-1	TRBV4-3	ASFNEQF
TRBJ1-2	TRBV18	ASSPRQTGTTYGYT